This TCR beta chain is drawn from a study of OX40 agonist ivuxolimab in advanced cancers. About the research overall: The patients received ivuxolimab by intravenous route every 2 weeks at 0.01 to 10 mg/kg.

This CDR3 has 12 amino acids. Germline V lookup: CDR1 SGHDT, CDR2 YYEEEE. The germline V and J ends were trimmed by 3 bases and 5 bases, with 8 bases remaining between them. Generated by immunoSEQ multiplex PCR, the TCRdb table keeps only in-frame clones and is missing some. The table shows tens of thousands of clones, with 91% occurring only once. The chain employs TRBV5-6 and TRBJ1-1; D gene ambiguous. The TCR originated in an adult with an advanced solid tumor such as melanoma, head and neck, liver or kidney cancer. Sample: CD4+ or CD8+ T cells sorted from blood, taken in a trial of the OX40 agonist ivuxolimab. This CDR3 reads CASSYGGTEAFF. The CDR3 bases are TGTGCCAGCAGCTACGGCGGGACTGAAGCTTTCTTT.